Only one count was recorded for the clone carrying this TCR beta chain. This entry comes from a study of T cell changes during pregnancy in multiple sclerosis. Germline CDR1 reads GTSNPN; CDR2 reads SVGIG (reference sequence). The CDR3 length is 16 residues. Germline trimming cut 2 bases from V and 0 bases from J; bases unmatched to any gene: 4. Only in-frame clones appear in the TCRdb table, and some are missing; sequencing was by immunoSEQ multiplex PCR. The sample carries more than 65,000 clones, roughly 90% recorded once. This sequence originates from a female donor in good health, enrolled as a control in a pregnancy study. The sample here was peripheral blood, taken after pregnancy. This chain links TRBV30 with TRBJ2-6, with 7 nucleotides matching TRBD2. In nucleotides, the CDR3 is TGTGCCTGGAGTAATCGGGGGGTCTCTGGGGCCAACGTCCTGACTTTC. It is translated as CAWSNRGVSGANVLTF.